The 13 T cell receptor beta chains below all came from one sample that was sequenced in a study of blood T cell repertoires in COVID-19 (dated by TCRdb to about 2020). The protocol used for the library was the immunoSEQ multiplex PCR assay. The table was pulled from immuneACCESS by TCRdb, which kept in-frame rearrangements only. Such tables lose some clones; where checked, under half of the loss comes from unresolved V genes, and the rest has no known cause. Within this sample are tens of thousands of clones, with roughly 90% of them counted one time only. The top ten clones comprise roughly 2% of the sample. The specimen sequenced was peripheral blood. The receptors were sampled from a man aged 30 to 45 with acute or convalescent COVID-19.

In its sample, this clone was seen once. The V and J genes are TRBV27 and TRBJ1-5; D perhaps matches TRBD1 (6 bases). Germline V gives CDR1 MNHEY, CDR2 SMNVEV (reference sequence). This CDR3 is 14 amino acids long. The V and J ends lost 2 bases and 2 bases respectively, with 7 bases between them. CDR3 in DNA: TGTGCCAGCAGTTTAAACAGGGGCAATCAGCCCCAGCATTTT. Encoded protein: CASSLNRGNQPQHF.

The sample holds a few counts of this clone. The CDR3: CASNERGLGSPLHF. The DNA for the CDR3 is TGTGCCAGCAACGAAAGAGGGTTAGGCTCACCCCTCCACTTT. The J gene is TRBJ1-6, the V gene TRBV6-5; D gene unclear. Germline assignment: CDR1 MNHEY and CDR2 SVGAGI. The CDR3 is 14 residues long. Trimming pared 7 bases from V and 10 bases from J, leaving 17 bases between.

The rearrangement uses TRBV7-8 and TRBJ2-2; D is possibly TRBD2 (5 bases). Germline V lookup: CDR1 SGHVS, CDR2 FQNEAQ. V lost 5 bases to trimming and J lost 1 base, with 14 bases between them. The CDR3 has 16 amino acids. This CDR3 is CASSPEVAGNTGELFF. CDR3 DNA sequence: TGTGCCAGCAGCCCGGAGGTTGCGGGGAACACCGGGGAGCTGTTTTTT.

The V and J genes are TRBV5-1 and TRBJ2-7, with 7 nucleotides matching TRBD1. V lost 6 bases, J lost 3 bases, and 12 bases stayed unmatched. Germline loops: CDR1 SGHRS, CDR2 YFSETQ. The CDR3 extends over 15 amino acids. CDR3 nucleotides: TGCGCCAGCAAAACGATGACTAACAGGGGCTACGAGCAGTACTTC. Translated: CASKTMTNRGYEQYF.

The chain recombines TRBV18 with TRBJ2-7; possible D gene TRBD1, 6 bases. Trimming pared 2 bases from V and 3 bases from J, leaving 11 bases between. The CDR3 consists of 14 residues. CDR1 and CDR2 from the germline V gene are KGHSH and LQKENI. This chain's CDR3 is CASSPGGQFYEQYV. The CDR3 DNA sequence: TGTGCCAGCTCACCAGGGGGACAATTCTACGAGCAGTACGTC.

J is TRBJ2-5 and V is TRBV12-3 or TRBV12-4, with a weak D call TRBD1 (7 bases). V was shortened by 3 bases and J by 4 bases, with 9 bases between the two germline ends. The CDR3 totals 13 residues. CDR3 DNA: TGTGCCAGCAGTTTCAGGGGGGCAGAGACCCAGTACTTC. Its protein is CASSFRGAETQYF.

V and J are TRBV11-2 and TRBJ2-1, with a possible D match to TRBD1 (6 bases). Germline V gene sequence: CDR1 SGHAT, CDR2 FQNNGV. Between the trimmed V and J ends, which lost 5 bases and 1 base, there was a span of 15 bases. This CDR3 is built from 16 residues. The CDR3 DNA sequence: TGTGCCAGCAGCCCCAGGACAGCGAAATCCTACAATGAGCAGTTCTTC. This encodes CASSPRTAKSYNEQFF.

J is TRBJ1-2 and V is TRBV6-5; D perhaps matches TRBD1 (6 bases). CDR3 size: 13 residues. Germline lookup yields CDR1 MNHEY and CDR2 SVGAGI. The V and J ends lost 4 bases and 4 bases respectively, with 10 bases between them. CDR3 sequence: CASSSGQSYGYTF. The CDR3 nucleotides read TGTGCCAGCAGTTCCGGACAGTCCTATGGCTACACCTTC.

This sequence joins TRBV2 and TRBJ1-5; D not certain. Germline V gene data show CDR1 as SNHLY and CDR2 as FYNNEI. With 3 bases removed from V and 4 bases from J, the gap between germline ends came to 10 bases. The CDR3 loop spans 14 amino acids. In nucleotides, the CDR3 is TGTGCCAGCAGTGAGACTGTAGCAAATCAGCCCCAGCATTTT. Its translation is CASSETVANQPQHF.

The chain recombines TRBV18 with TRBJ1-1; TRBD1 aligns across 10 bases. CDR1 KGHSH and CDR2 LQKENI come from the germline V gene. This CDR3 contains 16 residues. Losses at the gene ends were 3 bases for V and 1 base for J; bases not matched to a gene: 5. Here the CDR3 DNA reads TGTGCCAGCTCACCGGGGACAGGGGATAAGAACACTGAAGCTTTCTTT. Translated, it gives CASSPGTGDKNTEAFF.

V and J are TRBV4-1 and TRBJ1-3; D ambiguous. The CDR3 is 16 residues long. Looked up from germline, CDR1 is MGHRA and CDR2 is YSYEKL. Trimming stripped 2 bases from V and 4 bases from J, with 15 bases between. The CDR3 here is CASSQRTGGSGNTIYF. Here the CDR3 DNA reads TGCGCCAGCAGCCAACGAACCGGCGGAAGCGGAAACACCATATATTTT.

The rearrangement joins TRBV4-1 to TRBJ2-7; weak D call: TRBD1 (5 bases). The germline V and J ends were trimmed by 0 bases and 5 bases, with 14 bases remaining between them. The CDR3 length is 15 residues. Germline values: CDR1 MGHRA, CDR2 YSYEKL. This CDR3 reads CASSQESLGRDEQYV. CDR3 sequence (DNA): TGCGCCAGCAGCCAAGAGAGTCTAGGCAGGGACGAGCAGTACGTC.

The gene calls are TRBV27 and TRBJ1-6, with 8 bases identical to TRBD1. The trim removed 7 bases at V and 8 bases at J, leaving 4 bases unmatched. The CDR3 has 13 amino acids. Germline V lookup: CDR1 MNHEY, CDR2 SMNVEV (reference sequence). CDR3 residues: CASTQGADSPLHF. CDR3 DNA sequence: TGTGCCAGCACCCAGGGGGCTGATTCACCCCTCCACTTT.